This T cell receptor (beta chain) was recovered during a study of OX40 agonist ivuxolimab in advanced cancers. Study in general: A male proportion of about 84% was recorded, with mean age about 54 years and range about 23 to 90. Of the participants, roughly 40% had some prior anti-PD-1, anti-PD-L1 or anti-CTLA-4 therapy, which was allowed. Study-wide findings and caveats: Among the least clonally expanded were partial responders at 0.1-3.0 mg/kg.

Germline V gene sequence: CDR1 LGHNA, CDR2 YNFKEQ. J lost 4 bases, V lost 7 bases, and 9 bases had no gene match. This CDR3 spans 17 amino acids. Clones were read by immunoSEQ multiplex PCR, and TCRdb kept only the in-frame ones, dropping some. Of tens of thousands of clones in the sample, around 87% are singletons; the top ten hold roughly 32%. Blood sampling was done at baseline, cycle 4 day 1, and cycle 7 day 1. As concerns this clone: Its antigen is not known.

The source of this sequence is an adult with an advanced solid tumor such as melanoma, head and neck, liver or kidney cancer. The chain employs TRBV4-2 and TRBJ2-2; the match to TRBD2 covers 13 bases. The material was CD4+ or CD8+ T cells sorted from blood, obtained in a trial of the OX40 agonist ivuxolimab. This CDR3 is CASTQGGLAGVTGELFF. In DNA, the CDR3 is TGTGCCAGCACCCAGGGTGGACTAGCGGGAGTCACCGGGGAGCTGTTTTTT.